A selection of T cell receptor beta chains follows, all from one sample in a study of blood T cell repertoires in COVID-19. Method: immunoSEQ multiplex PCR; TCRdb's copy keeps in-frame clones and lacks some. Of 81,000 or so clones in the sample, around 89% were seen once. The specimen was peripheral blood. The receptors were sampled from a man aged 65-85 years with active or convalescent COVID-19. The CDR3 runs from the conserved cysteine through the conserved F or W. A D gene is named only where the DNA matches it firmly. Clone size appears in some rows only: once, few, many, or a class for an expanded clone.

CDR3 DNA,CDR3 protein,clone size,J gene,V gene,D gene
TGTGCCAGCAAACGGGACTCCCACGGCGAGCAGTACTTC,CASKRDSHGEQYF,NA,TRBJ2-7,TRBV2,NA
TGTGCCTGGAGTGTACGCAGGGGCGAGAACACTGAAGCTTTCTTT,CAWSVRRGENTEAFF,NA,TRBJ1-1,TRBV30,NA
TGTGCCAGCAGTTTCGGCACAGCCAACACCGGGGAGCTGTTTTTT,CASSFGTANTGELFF,NA,TRBJ2-2,TRBV7-9,NA
TGTGCCAGCAGCGTAGTTGGAGCTATGAACACTGAAGCTTTCTTT,CASSVVGAMNTEAFF,once,TRBJ1-1,TRBV9,NA
TGTGCCAGTAGCCCCACAGGGGGCCCTGCGGACACCATATATTTT,CASSPTGGPADTIYF,NA,TRBJ1-3,TRBV19,TRBD1
TGTGCCAGCAGTTACTCGAGTCTGAACACTGAAGCTTTCTTT,CASSYSSLNTEAFF,NA,TRBJ1-1,TRBV6-5,NA
TGTGCCATCAGGGACGACAGCAGTAATGAAAAACTGTTTTTT,CAIRDDSSNEKLFF,NA,TRBJ1-4,TRBV10-3,NA
TGTGCTAGAGTGAGCGCCCCTACTAACTATGGCTACACCTTC,CARVSAPTNYGYTF,NA,TRBJ1-2,TRBV12-5,NA
TGCGCCAGCAGCTTGTTTGGGAGCGACTATGGCTACACCTTC,CASSLFGSDYGYTF,NA,TRBJ1-2,TRBV5-1,NA
TGCGCCAGCAGTCTACACATCGGGACAGCTACCGGGGAGCTGTTTTTT,CASSLHIGTATGELFF,NA,TRBJ2-2,TRBV4-3,TRBD1
TGTGCCAGTAGATGGCCAGGGTCTGGAAACACCATATATTTT,CASRWPGSGNTIYF,few,TRBJ1-3,TRBV19,NA
TGTGCCAGCAGCAAAAGCAAGTCCATCGGACAGGACCCCCCAGAGACCCAGTACTTC,CASSKSKSIGQDPPETQYF,NA,TRBJ2-5,TRBV21-1,NA
TGTGCCAGCAGTTTAAATCCCGGGACATCCTCCTACGAGCAGTACTTC,CASSLNPGTSSYEQYF,NA,TRBJ2-7,TRBV7-8,NA
TGCGCCAGCAGCTTGTCCGGTAAAGGGAGTGGAGCGTCCCACGGGGAGCTGTTTTTT,CASSLSGKGSGASHGELFF,once,TRBJ2-2,TRBV5-1,NA
TGTGCCAGCAGTTACTCGAGGTCCCTCCCCGCTTTCTTT,CASSYSRSLPAFF,NA,TRBJ1-1,TRBV6-2/TRBV6-3,NA
TGTGCCAGCAGCTTATATGGAGGGGGCCCCTACGAGCAGTACTTC,CASSLYGGGPYEQYF,NA,TRBJ2-7,TRBV7-9,NA
TGCGCCAGCAGCTTAAGCGAACCCTACGAGCAGTACTTC,CASSLSEPYEQYF,NA,TRBJ2-7,TRBV5-1,NA
TGTGCCAGCAGCTCCACTAGCGGGGGCCTCTACGAGCAGTACTTC,CASSSTSGGLYEQYF,NA,TRBJ2-7,TRBV7-2,TRBD2
TGTGCCAGCAGTTTAAACAGGGGGAACACCGGGGAGCTGTTTTTT,CASSLNRGNTGELFF,NA,TRBJ2-2,TRBV6-5,TRBD1
TGTGCCAGCAGCCAAGATAGGGTAACAGGGAAACTCGCTGAAGCTTTCTTT,CASSQDRVTGKLAEAFF,few,TRBJ1-1,TRBV3-1/TRBV3-2,NA
TGTGCCAGCCGGGGGGCCGGGGCCAACGTCCTGACTTTC,CASRGAGANVLTF,NA,TRBJ2-6,TRBV27,NA
TGTGCCAGCAGTTCCGACAGGGCTAAGGGAAACAATGAGCAGTTCTTC,CASSSDRAKGNNEQFF,NA,TRBJ2-1,TRBV27,TRBD1
TGTGCCAGCAGGAAGGACAGCTACGAGCAGTACTTC,CASRKDSYEQYF,NA,TRBJ2-7,TRBV11-2,NA
TGTGCCAGCTCACGAGGACAGTCCTACGAGCAGTACTTC,CASSRGQSYEQYF,NA,TRBJ2-7,TRBV18,NA
TGTGCCAGCAGTATTTCAGGTGGAAACACCATATATTTT,CASSISGGNTIYF,NA,TRBJ1-3,TRBV12-3/TRBV12-4,NA
TGTGCCAGCAGCTCCCCGGTCTATGGCTACACCTTC,CASSSPVYGYTF,NA,TRBJ1-2,TRBV5-4,NA
TGTGCTAGTGGTTCGTCCCGGGACAGGGTCGGGGAGCAGTTCTTC,CASGSSRDRVGEQFF,once,TRBJ2-1,TRBV12-5,TRBD1
TGCGCCAGCAGCCAGGACCTTGTGGGGGCGGGAGCTGAAGCTTTCTTT,CASSQDLVGAGAEAFF,NA,TRBJ1-1,TRBV4-1,NA
TGTGCCACCAGCAGAGATCTGGACACTTACTATGGCTACACCTTC,CATSRDLDTYYGYTF,NA,TRBJ1-2,TRBV15,NA
TGTGCCCAAGGGACAGCCTATGGCTACACCTTC,CAQGTAYGYTF,NA,TRBJ1-2,TRBV7-2,TRBD1
TGTGCCAGCAGCTTACCTCTACGAGCTAACTATGGCTACACCTTC,CASSLPLRANYGYTF,NA,TRBJ1-2,TRBV7-8,NA
TGTGCCAGCAGCGTACCTCCGGGACAGGGATTGGGCTACACCTTC,CASSVPPGQGLGYTF,NA,TRBJ1-2,TRBV9,TRBD1
TGTGCCAGCAGCCAGGGGGCGGTTAATGAAAAACTGTTTTTT,CASSQGAVNEKLFF,NA,TRBJ1-4,TRBV5-4,TRBD1
TGTGCCAGTACCGAGACCGCGGGGGATTCACCCCTCCACTTT,CASTETAGDSPLHF,once,TRBJ1-6,TRBV19,NA
TGTGCAAGTCGCTTTGGGAGGGACAGGGCTGATTTTCCCTATGGCTACACCTTC,CASRFGRDRADFPYGYTF,few,TRBJ1-2,TRBV12-2,NA
TGCGCCAGCAGTCAATCATCAGGAACCCCCAGCTCCTACGAGCAGTACTTC,CASSQSSGTPSSYEQYF,NA,TRBJ2-7,TRBV23-1,NA
TGTGCCAGCAGCTTGGGTGCAGGGGGCGTCTACGAGCAGTACTTC,CASSLGAGGVYEQYF,NA,TRBJ2-7,TRBV5-5,TRBD1
TGTGCCAGCAGTCCCCGACAGGGTCTGTACCAAGAGACCCAGTACTTC,CASSPRQGLYQETQYF,NA,TRBJ2-5,TRBV28,TRBD1